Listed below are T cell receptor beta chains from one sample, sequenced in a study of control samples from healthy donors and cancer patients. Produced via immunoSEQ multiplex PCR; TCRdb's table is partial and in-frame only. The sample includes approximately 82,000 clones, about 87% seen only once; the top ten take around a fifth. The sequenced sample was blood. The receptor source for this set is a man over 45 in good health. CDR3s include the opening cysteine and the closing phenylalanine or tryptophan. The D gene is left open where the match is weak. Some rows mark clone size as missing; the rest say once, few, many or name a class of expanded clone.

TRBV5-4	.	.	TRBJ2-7	TGTGCCAGCAGCTTGGACGGACCCTACGAGCAGTACTTC	CASSLDGPYEQYF
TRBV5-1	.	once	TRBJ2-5	TGCGCCAGCAGCTCTGCTTCTTACCAAGAGACCCAGTACTTC	CASSSASYQETQYF
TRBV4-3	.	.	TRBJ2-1	TGCGCCAGCAGCCAAGATTCACAGGAGCAGTTCTTC	CASSQDSQEQFF
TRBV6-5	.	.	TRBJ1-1	TGTGCCAGCGGCTACATAAGGGCCGAAGCTTTCTTT	CASGYIRAEAFF
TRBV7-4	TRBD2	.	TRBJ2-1	TGTGCCAGCAGCTTAGAAAACGGGAGGACTTGCTCCTACAATGAGCAGTTCTTC	CASSLENGRTCSYNEQFF
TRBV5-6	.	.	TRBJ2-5	TGTGCCAGCAGCTTACCAGATCCGGGGGGCGAGACCCAGTACTTC	CASSLPDPGGETQYF
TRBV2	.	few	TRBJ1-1	TGTGCCAGCAGTGAAGTTGGGGTAGGAAGAGCTTTCTTT	CASSEVGVGRAFF
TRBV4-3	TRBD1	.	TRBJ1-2	TGCGCCAGCAGCCAAGGTCAATCTCCGACAGGGGGCTATGGCTACACCTTC	CASSQGQSPTGGYGYTF
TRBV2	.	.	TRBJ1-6	TGTGCCAGCAGTGAAGCGGGATGGGGAGGGAGCTCACCCCTCCACTTT	CASSEAGWGGSSPLHF
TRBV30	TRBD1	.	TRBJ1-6	TGTGCCTGGAGGGAGGGGGACAGGGGGCTACCCCTCCACTTT	CAWREGDRGLPLHF
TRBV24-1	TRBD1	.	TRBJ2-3	TGTGCCACCAGTGACCCTAAAGGCCGGACAGGGCCCACAGATACGCAGTATTTT	CATSDPKGRTGPTDTQYF
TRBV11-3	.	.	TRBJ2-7	TGTGCCAGCAGCTTTGGTTCAGGGCTCGAGCAGTACTTC	CASSFGSGLEQYF
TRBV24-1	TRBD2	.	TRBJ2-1	TGTGCCACCAGTGATTTCCCCAGCGGGGGGGCCCTCTCCTACAATGAGCAGTTCTTC	CATSDFPSGGALSYNEQFF
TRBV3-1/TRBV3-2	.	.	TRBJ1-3	TGTGCCAGCAGCCAAGATTTTGGCTTCTCTGGAAACACCATATATTTT	CASSQDFGFSGNTIYF
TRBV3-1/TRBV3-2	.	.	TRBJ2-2	TGTGCCAGCAGCCGGGCCAGAGGCACCGGGGAGCTGTTTTTT	CASSRARGTGELFF
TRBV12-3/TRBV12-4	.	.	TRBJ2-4	TGTGCCAGCAGCGAGTGGTCGCACATTCAGTACTTC	CASSEWSHIQYF
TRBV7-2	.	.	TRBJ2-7	TGTGCCAGCAGCCCGACTCCCGGGGTCCACGAGCAGTACTTC	CASSPTPGVHEQYF
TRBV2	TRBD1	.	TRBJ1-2	TGTGCCAGCAGTCCACGGGGACAGGGGGCGAAGGGCTACACCTTC	CASSPRGQGAKGYTF
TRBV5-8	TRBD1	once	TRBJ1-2	TGTGCCAGCAGCCCCCGGGACAGGGGGGACTATGGCTACACCTTC	CASSPRDRGDYGYTF
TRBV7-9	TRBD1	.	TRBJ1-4	TGTGCCAGCAGCTTACAGGGGGCGACTAATGAAAAACTGTTTTTT	CASSLQGATNEKLFF
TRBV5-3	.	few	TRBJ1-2	TGTGCCAGAAGCTTTCAACAGCCAAGTTTCTATGGCTACACCTTC	CARSFQQPSFYGYTF
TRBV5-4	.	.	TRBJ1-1	TGTGCCAGCAGCACCCCAGGAGGAGGTTCAGCTTTCTTT	CASSTPGGGSAFF
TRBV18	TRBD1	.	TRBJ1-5	TGTGCCAGCTCCCCCACGACAGGGGGTATAAATCAGCCCCAGCATTTT	CASSPTTGGINQPQHF
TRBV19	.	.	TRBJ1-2	TGTGCCTGCGGTAGGGTGGACACGGACTTTGTCTATGGCTACACCTTC	CACGRVDTDFVYGYTF
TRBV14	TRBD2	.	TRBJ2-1	TGTGCCAGCAGCCAAGTTTTCCGCTCGAGCGGGGGGGCGGGTGAGCAGTTCTTC	CASSQVFRSSGGAGEQFF